The rows below give T cell receptor beta chains drawn from one sample of a study of T cell repertoires in cytomegalovirus infection. TCRdb fed the reads into MiXCR, producing one record per CDR3 protein. Of hundreds of thousands of distinct CDR3 sequences in the sample, approximately 8.9% are singletons; the top ten hold more than 2.5%. Material: PBMCs. The receptors come from a human donor in good health (CMV status not recorded). Some clones in this sample may be carry-over from other donors' samples. CDR3s include the opening cysteine and the closing phenylalanine or tryptophan. Fields, in order: D gene, J gene, V gene, clone size, CDR3 protein, CDR3 DNA. D genes are given only for firm matches. Clone size is not always given. Where it is, it says once, few, many or a class for expanded clones.

D: .; J: TRBJ2-2; V: TRBV5-4; size: few; CDR3: CASSLPVGADGELFF; DNA: TGTGCCAGCAGCCTACCGGTTGGGGCGGACGGGGAGCTGTTTTTT
D: TRBD2; J: TRBJ2-5; V: TRBV7-2; size: many; CDR3: CASSLSPAGGQETQYF; DNA: TGTGCCAGCAGCTTATCGCCAGCGGGGGGGCAAGAGACCCAGTACTTC
D: TRBD1; J: TRBJ2-3; V: TRBV2; size: .; CDR3: CASSSGGQEPDTQYF; DNA: TGTGCCAGCAGTTCTGGGGGACAGGAACCAGATACGCAGTATTTT
D: TRBD1; J: TRBJ1-6; V: TRBV5-6; size: .; CDR3: CASSEDRGSPLHF; DNA: TGTGCCAGCAGCGAGGACAGGGGTTCACCCCTCCACTTT
D: TRBD1; J: TRBJ2-1; V: TRBV7-9; size: many; CDR3: CASSSGQRSSYNEQFF; DNA: TGTGCCAGCAGCTCGGGACAGCGGTCTTCCTACAATGAGCAGTTCTTC
D: .; J: TRBJ1-1; V: TRBV28; size: many; CDR3: CASSPVDRNTEAFF; DNA: TGTGCCAGCAGTCCCGTAGACAGGAACACTGAAGCTTTCTTT
D: .; J: TRBJ1-5; V: TRBV12-3/TRBV12-4; size: many; CDR3: CASSGDGNQPQHF; DNA: TGTGCCAGCAGTGGGGACGGAAATCAGCCCCAGCATTTT
D: .; J: TRBJ1-5; V: TRBV28; size: many; CDR3: CASTLRGSQPQHF; DNA: TGTGCCAGCACCCTTAGGGGTTCCCAGCCCCAGCATTTT
D: .; J: TRBJ1-2; V: TRBV20-1; size: .; CDR3: CSAPRGSYGYTF; DNA: TGCAGTGCTCCTAGGGGGTCCTATGGCTACACCTTC
D: .; J: TRBJ2-3; V: TRBV20-1; size: .; CDR3: CSATGDGADTQYF; DNA: TGCAGTGCTACAGGGGACGGCGCAGATACGCAGTATTTT
D: TRBD2; J: TRBJ2-1; V: TRBV6-2/TRBV6-3; size: once; CDR3: CASSYPSGGARNEQFF; DNA: TGTGCCAGCAGTTACCCTAGCGGGGGGGCTCGCAATGAGCAGTTCTTC